The 25 T cell receptor beta chains listed next were all sequenced from one sample in a study of technical replicates of blood from a few donors. The table came from immunoSEQ multiplex PCR; TCRdb's copy has only in-frame clones and leaves some out. The sample lists some 49,000 clones, 80% to 95% occurring once. Source material: PBMCs. All receptors derive from a human donor in good health. Some clones in this sample may be carry-over from other donors' samples.

The rearrangement joins TRBV5-6 to TRBJ1-5; D is perhaps TRBD1 (5 bases). Trimming took off 0 bases at V and 3 bases at J, with 7 bases between the two ends. The V gene's germline CDR1 is SGHDT and CDR2 YYEEEE. This CDR3 spans 14 amino acids. CDR3: CASSLVGHNQPQHF. CDR3 DNA: TGTGCCAGCAGCTTGGTGGGGCACAATCAGCCCCAGCATTTT.

This chain joins TRBV18 and TRBJ2-4; D possibly corresponds to TRBD1 (6 bases). The CDR3 spans 13 residues. CDR1 is KGHSH and CDR2 is LQKENI in the germline V gene. Trimming shortened V by 0 bases and J by 14 bases, and 14 bases separated the two germline ends. The CDR3 DNA is TGTGCCAGCTCACCACCGACAGGCTCTACAAAGTACTTC. It encodes CASSPPTGSTKYF. Filled out from reference TRBV18 and TRBJ2-4, the complete variable domain reads NAGVMQNPRHLVRRRGQEARLRCSPMKGHSHVYWYRQLPEEGLKFMVYLQKENIIDESGMPKERFSAEFPKEGPSILRIQQVVRGDSAAYFCASSPPTGSTKYFGAGTRLSVL.

This clone was observed a few times. The rearrangement uses TRBV6-6 and TRBJ1-4; D is possibly TRBD1 (6 bases). The CDR3 has 14 amino acids. Germline V gene lookup returns CDR1 MNHNY and CDR2 SVGAGI (reference sequence). V gave up 2 bases and J gave up 8 bases, with 12 bases separating them. CDR3 protein: CASSYTRGAEKLFF. Written as DNA, the CDR3 is TGTGCCAGCAGTTACACCAGGGGAGCGGAAAAACTGTTTTTT.

The chain employs TRBV10-3 and TRBJ1-3, with D possibly TRBD1 on 6 matching bases. The CDR3 covers 14 residues. V was clipped by 6 bases and J by 0 bases, with 9 bases between them. Germline-derived CDR1 and CDR2 are ENHRY and SYGVKD. The CDR3 DNA follows: TGTGCCATCAGAAGGGACAACTCTGGAAACACCATATATTTT. Translating it yields CAIRRDNSGNTIYF.

This sequence joins TRBV27 and TRBJ2-5; 7 bases fit TRBD2. Germline CDR1 reads MNHEY; CDR2 reads SMNVEV (reference sequence). The J segment lost 2 bases and the V segment lost 2 bases, leaving 2 bases of the junction unmatched. The CDR3 is made up of 14 amino acids. DNA for the CDR3: TGTGCCAGCAGTTTACGGGGAGGGCAAGAGACCCAGTACTTC. This gives the protein CASSLRGGQETQYF.

The gene calls are TRBV4-1 and TRBJ2-7; TRBD1 aligns across 7 bases. Germline CDR1 MGHRA, CDR2 YSYEKL. V was pared by 0 bases and J by 3 bases, with 5 bases of the junction left unmatched. There are 15 residues in the CDR3. The DNA of the CDR3 is TGCGCCAGCAGCCAAGATAGTGGGACAGACTACGAGCAGTACTTC. This gives the protein CASSQDSGTDYEQYF.

V gene TRBV5-1 combines with J gene TRBJ2-7; a weak D match, TRBD2 (5 bases). V gave up 0 bases and J gave up 3 bases, with 10 bases separating them. Germline CDR1 and CDR2: SGHRS and YFSETQ. The CDR3 totals 14 residues. The CDR3 spells CASSLEGVFYEQYF. CDR3 nucleotides: TGCGCCAGCAGCTTGGAGGGAGTTTTCTACGAGCAGTACTTC.

CDR3 sequence (DNA): TGCGCCAGCAGCCAAGATCTTCGGGGGGCGCGGACCTACAATGAGCAGTTCTTC. Protein: CASSQDLRGARTYNEQFF. The V gene is TRBV4-3, the J gene TRBJ2-1; D might be TRBD2 (7 bases). CDR1 LGHNA and CDR2 YSLEER come from the germline V gene. Trimming took off 0 bases at V and 2 bases at J, with 17 bases between the two ends. This CDR3 comprises 18 residues.

This chain joins TRBV7-8 and TRBJ1-1; the D gene is possibly TRBD1 (5 bases). The CDR3 covers 13 residues. Germline CDR1 SGHVS, CDR2 FQNEAQ. V was shortened by 5 bases and J by 1 base, with 8 bases between the two germline ends. DNA for the CDR3: TGTGCCAGCAGCCTTCAGGGGAACACTGAAGCTTTCTTT. Translating gives CASSLQGNTEAFF.

CDR3 DNA: TGTGCCAGCAGCTTAGTCGGGGTAGGTGAAGCTTTCTTT. Its translation: CASSLVGVGEAFF. The J gene is TRBJ1-1, the V gene TRBV7-9; unclear D gene. The CDR3 is 13 residues long. V dropped 1 base and J dropped 7 bases, with 10 bases sitting between them. Per the germline V gene, CDR1 is SEHNR and CDR2 is FQNEAQ (reference sequence).

The rearrangement uses TRBV11-3 and TRBJ2-7; 14 bases are shared with TRBD2. The CDR3 has 16 amino acids. CDR1 SGHNT and CDR2 YENEEA come from the germline V gene. V shed 5 bases and J 2 bases; nucleotides not matched to a gene: 5. The CDR3 region is CASSRTSGGSTYEQYF. DNA for the CDR3: TGTGCCAGCAGCAGGACTAGCGGGGGGTCTACCTACGAGCAGTACTTC. The variable domain in full, with the rest retrieved from reference TRBV11-3 and TRBJ2-7, is EAGVVQSPRYKIIEKKQPVAFWCNPISGHNTLYWYLQNLGQGPELLIRYENEEAVDDSQLPKDRFSAERLKGVDSTLKIQPAELGDSAVYLCASSRTSGGSTYEQYFGPGTRLTVT.

The rearrangement links TRBV7-6 to TRBJ2-2, with 10 nucleotides matching TRBD2. Per the germline V gene, CDR1 is SGHVS and CDR2 is FNYEAQ. The CDR3 has 16 residues. V lost 2 bases to trimming and J lost 6 bases; unmatched junction nucleotides: 6. The CDR3 loop is CASSLSSGSAAGELFF. In nucleotides, the CDR3 is TGTGCCAGCAGCTTATCTAGCGGGAGTGCTGCCGGGGAGCTGTTTTTT.

The chain couples TRBV6-5 to TRBJ1-1; D might be TRBD1 (6 bases). Germline lookup yields CDR1 MNHEY and CDR2 SVGAGI. The CDR3 extends over 14 amino acids. V lost 3 bases and J lost 1, with 9 bases in between. The CDR3 is CASSYLGANTEAFF. The CDR3 coding sequence is TGTGCCAGCAGTTATTTGGGGGCGAACACTGAAGCTTTCTTT.

This clone was recorded once. The rearrangement links TRBV7-2 to TRBJ1-4; 7 positions agree with TRBD1. This CDR3 comprises 18 residues. V shed 4 bases, J shed 12 bases, and the junction held 23 bases outside the gene matches. Germline-derived CDR1 and CDR2 are SGHTA and FQGNSA. This CDR3 is CASSSQVVSWDRPEELFF. In DNA, the CDR3 is TGTGCCAGCAGCTCGCAAGTGGTTAGTTGGGACAGACCCGAGGAACTGTTTTTT. The full variable domain, its missing parts supplied by reference TRBV7-2 and TRBJ1-4, is GAGVSQSPSNKVTEKGKDVELRCDPISGHTALYWYRQSLGQGLEFLIYFQGNSAPDKSGLPSDRFSAERTGGSVSTLTIQRTQQEDSAVYLCASSSQVVSWDRPEELFFGSGTQLSVL.

This chain connects TRBV2 to TRBJ2-2; a possible D gene is TRBD2 (6 bases). V shed 2 bases and J shed 5 bases, with 15 bases lying between them. Germline lookup yields CDR1 SNHLY and CDR2 FYNNEI. CDR3 length: 16 residues. Here the CDR3 reads CASSELAPGGTGELFF. In nucleotides, the CDR3 is TGTGCCAGCAGTGAACTAGCGCCCGGGGGTACCGGGGAGCTGTTTTTT. Drawing the rest from reference TRBV2 and TRBJ2-2, the complete variable domain is EPEVTQTPSHQVTQMGQEVILRCVPISNHLYFYWYRQILGQKVEFLVSFYNNEISEKSEIFDDQFSVERPDGSNFTLKIRSTKLEDSAMYFCASSELAPGGTGELFFGEGSRLTVL.

CDR3 nucleotide sequence: TGTGCCAGTAGTAGACAGGGGAATGGCTACACCTTC. Its protein is CASSRQGNGYTF. This chain joins TRBV19 and TRBJ1-2; 8 bases line up with TRBD1. CDR1 is LNHDA, CDR2 SQIVND, per germline (reference sequence). The junction had 1 base not matched to a gene; V was cut back by 4 bases and J by 6 bases. CDR3 size: 12 residues.

This clone came up once. The chain carries TRBV5-4 and TRBJ2-5; a possible D gene is TRBD2 (6 bases). CDR3 size: 14 residues. With 3 bases removed from V and 3 bases from J, the gap between germline ends came to 12 bases. Germline assignment: CDR1 SGHNT and CDR2 YYREEE (reference sequence). Written as DNA, the CDR3 is TGTGCCAGCAGCTCCGGGAGCACGAAAGAGACCCAGTACTTC. It is translated as CASSSGSTKETQYF.

This chain connects TRBV7-9 to TRBJ2-1, with D unresolved. Trimming took off 3 bases at V and 4 bases at J, with 7 bases between the two ends. There are 13 residues in the CDR3. CDR1 is SEHNR and CDR2 is FQNEAQ in the germline V gene (reference sequence). The CDR3 DNA reads as TGTGCCAGCAGCTTCCAACAGTACAATGAGCAGTTCTTC. It translates to CASSFQQYNEQFF.

V and J are TRBV5-5 and TRBJ1-1; D unclear. Germline assignment: CDR1 SGHKS and CDR2 YYEKEE (reference sequence). Trimming took 2 bases from V and 11 from J, leaving 10 bases between them. The CDR3 runs to 11 residues. Written as DNA, the CDR3 is TGTGCCAGCAGCTTTCCGGGGTTGGCTTTCTTT. Protein product: CASSFPGLAFF.

This chain links TRBV27 with TRBJ2-1; weak D call: TRBD2 (6 bases). CDR3 length equals 13 residues. The V end lost 3 bases, the J end lost 7 bases, and 10 bases lay between the germline ends. CDR1 is MNHEY and CDR2 is SMNVEV in the germline V gene (reference sequence). The CDR3 sequence is CASSFSGANEQFF. DNA for the CDR3: TGTGCCAGCAGTTTCTCGGGAGCAAATGAGCAGTTCTTC.

The chain carries TRBV7-9 and TRBJ2-3; the match to TRBD2 covers 10 bases. This CDR3 spans 16 amino acids. Germline V lookup: CDR1 SEHNR, CDR2 FQNEAQ (reference sequence). Unmatched junction bases numbered 3, after V lost 1 base and J lost 2 bases. This chain's CDR3 is CASSLVLAGVTDTQYF. CDR3 in DNA: TGTGCCAGCAGCTTAGTGCTAGCGGGGGTCACAGATACGCAGTATTTT.

This chain links TRBV2 with TRBJ1-1, with 9 nucleotides matching TRBD1. CDR1 and CDR2 from the germline V gene are SNHLY and FYNNEI. CDR3 length: 14 amino acids. With 4 bases clipped from V and 5 bases from J, the junction kept 5 bases outside the gene matches. The CDR3 DNA reads TGTGCCAGCAGTGTCGGGGACAGGGCGACTGAAGCTTTCTTT. It encodes CASSVGDRATEAFF. Full variable domain (rest looked up from reference TRBV2 and TRBJ1-1): EPEVTQTPSHQVTQMGQEVILRCVPISNHLYFYWYRQILGQKVEFLVSFYNNEISEKSEIFDDQFSVERPDGSNFTLKIRSTKLEDSAMYFCASSVGDRATEAFFGQGTRLTVV.

The rearrangement links TRBV7-2 to TRBJ2-3, with D possibly matching TRBD1 (5 bases). The CDR3 length is 14 residues. The germline V gene has CDR1 SGHTA and CDR2 FQGNSA. V was shortened by 6 bases and J by 0 bases, with 10 bases between the two germline ends. The CDR3 sequence is CASSEWGSTDTQYF. The CDR3 bases are TGTGCCAGCAGTGAATGGGGCAGCACAGATACGCAGTATTTT.

The chain uses TRBV18 and TRBJ1-4; a possible D gene is TRBD1 (6 bases). Germline V gene lookup returns CDR1 KGHSH and CDR2 LQKENI. The CDR3 covers 16 residues. The V gene lost 3 bases and the J gene lost 0 bases, with 11 bases spanning the gap. The CDR3 sequence: CASSPGQRSTNEKLFF. CDR3 sequence (DNA): TGTGCCAGCTCACCCGGACAGCGTTCAACTAATGAAAAACTGTTTTTT.

This chain joins TRBV7-9 and TRBJ1-1; 7 bases fit TRBD1. Germline CDR1 SEHNR, CDR2 FQNEAQ (reference sequence). The trim removed 5 bases at V and 5 bases at J, leaving 11 bases unmatched. This CDR3 has 15 amino acids. CDR3 protein: CASSQPDREGTEAFF. The CDR3 nucleotides are TGTGCCAGCAGCCAACCCGACAGGGAAGGAACTGAAGCTTTCTTT.